This T cell receptor (beta chain) was profiled in a study of shared clonotypes between healthy human individuals. As for the study in general: Three plates were used per donor for CD4 naive, three for CD4 memory, two for CD8 naive and one for CD8 memory.

Some clones are missing from TCRdb's copy, which holds only in-frame ones; the method was immunoSEQ multiplex PCR. The sample records about 2.3 million clones, around 93% being singletons. Concerning this clone: The antigen remains undetermined.

CDR3 length equals 15 residues. V gave up 6 bases and J gave up 4 bases; unmatched junction bases: 9. Germline lookup yields CDR1 MNHNS and CDR2 SASEGT. The study's findings and limits: Sequencing depth was expected to influence donor clonotype sharing.

Sequencing was carried out using naive CD4+ T cells from PBMCs. As to subset: CD45RA+ positively selected. This sequence originates from a man aged 18 to 29 in good health. Some clones in this sample may be carry-over from other donors' samples. The V call is TRBV6-1, the J call TRBJ1-1, with 9 bases fitting TRBD1. CDR3 DNA: TGTGCCAGCAGAACAGGGGGCGCGAGGTCCACTGAAGCTTTCTTT. Its translation is CASRTGGARSTEAFF.